The rows below give T cell receptor beta chains drawn from one sample of a study of T cell responses to AZD1222 COVID-19 vaccine. This table comes from immunoSEQ multiplex PCR, and its TCRdb copy is limited to in-frame clones, with some not included. Of 140,000 to 150,000 clones in the sample, just over 85% were seen once. The specimen comprised peripheral blood, sampled 28 days after the second AZD1222 dose. The receptors derive from an adult who received the AZD1222 COVID-19 vaccine. Each CDR3 is given with its conserved first and last residue. A D gene is named only where the DNA matches it firmly. A row's size may be missing; if present it is once, few, many or a size class.

j_gene: TRBJ1-6
abundance: .
d_gene: .
v_gene: TRBV3-1/TRBV3-2
len: 14
CDR3nt: TGTGCCAGCAGCCAAGATAGGTGGGGATCACCCCTCCACTTT
CDR3aa: CASSQDRWGSPLHF

j_gene: TRBJ1-5
abundance: .
d_gene: TRBD1
v_gene: TRBV2
len: 14
CDR3nt: TGTGCCAGCAGTGAAGGCAGGGGGGATCAGCCCCAGCATTTT
CDR3aa: CASSEGRGDQPQHF

j_gene: TRBJ2-7
abundance: .
d_gene: TRBD1
v_gene: TRBV6-5
len: 15
CDR3nt: TGTGCCAGCAAAACCACCGGGACAGGGGGTTACGAGCAGTACTTC
CDR3aa: CASKTTGTGGYEQYF

j_gene: TRBJ2-5
abundance: .
d_gene: .
v_gene: TRBV25-1
len: 14
CDR3nt: TGTGCCAGCAGTGGTCCCAACTTCCAAGAGACCCAGTACTTC
CDR3aa: CASSGPNFQETQYF

j_gene: TRBJ1-2
abundance: .
d_gene: .
v_gene: TRBV4-1
len: 15
CDR3nt: TGCGCCAGCAGCCAAGAGGGAATATCAGGAGGTGGCTACACCTTC
CDR3aa: CASSQEGISGGGYTF

j_gene: TRBJ1-6
abundance: .
d_gene: TRBD1
v_gene: TRBV4-2
len: 15
CDR3nt: TGTGCCAGCAGCCTAGGACAGGGCGGCGAGTCACCCCTCCACTTT
CDR3aa: CASSLGQGGESPLHF

j_gene: TRBJ1-5
abundance: .
d_gene: .
v_gene: TRBV10-2
len: 14
CDR3nt: TGCGCCAGCAGTCAAGACGCCAGGGGCCAGCCCCAGCATTTT
CDR3aa: CASSQDARGQPQHF

j_gene: TRBJ2-5
abundance: .
d_gene: .
v_gene: TRBV28
len: 13
CDR3nt: TGTGCCAGCAGTGCCATCCAGGGAGAGACCCAGTACTTC
CDR3aa: CASSAIQGETQYF

j_gene: TRBJ2-5
abundance: .
d_gene: TRBD2
v_gene: TRBV3-1/TRBV3-2
len: 14
CDR3nt: TGTGCCAGCAATGTAGCGGGAGGGACGGAGACCCAGTACTTC
CDR3aa: CASNVAGGTETQYF

j_gene: TRBJ1-1
abundance: .
d_gene: TRBD1
v_gene: TRBV5-1
len: 13
CDR3nt: TGCGCCAGCAGGCCCGGGACAGGGCAGTTTAACGTCTTT
CDR3aa: CASRPGTGQFNVF

j_gene: TRBJ1-5
abundance: few
d_gene: .
v_gene: TRBV6-1
len: 14
CDR3nt: TGTGCCAGCAGTGAACCCGGCTACAATCAGCCCCAGCATTTT
CDR3aa: CASSEPGYNQPQHF

j_gene: TRBJ1-1
abundance: .
d_gene: .
v_gene: TRBV6-5
len: 11
CDR3nt: TGTGCCGTAAACAGGAACACTGAAGCTTTCTTT
CDR3aa: CAVNRNTEAFF

j_gene: TRBJ2-2
abundance: once
d_gene: .
v_gene: TRBV6-5
len: 14
CDR3nt: TGTGCCAGCAGGCAACCTGGGAGTCGAGGGGAGCTGTTTTTT
CDR3aa: CASRQPGSRGELFF

j_gene: TRBJ1-1
abundance: .
d_gene: .
v_gene: TRBV19
len: 14
CDR3nt: TGTGCCAGTAGGATAAGCCAAGGGACCACTGAAGCTTTCTTT
CDR3aa: CASRISQGTTEAFF